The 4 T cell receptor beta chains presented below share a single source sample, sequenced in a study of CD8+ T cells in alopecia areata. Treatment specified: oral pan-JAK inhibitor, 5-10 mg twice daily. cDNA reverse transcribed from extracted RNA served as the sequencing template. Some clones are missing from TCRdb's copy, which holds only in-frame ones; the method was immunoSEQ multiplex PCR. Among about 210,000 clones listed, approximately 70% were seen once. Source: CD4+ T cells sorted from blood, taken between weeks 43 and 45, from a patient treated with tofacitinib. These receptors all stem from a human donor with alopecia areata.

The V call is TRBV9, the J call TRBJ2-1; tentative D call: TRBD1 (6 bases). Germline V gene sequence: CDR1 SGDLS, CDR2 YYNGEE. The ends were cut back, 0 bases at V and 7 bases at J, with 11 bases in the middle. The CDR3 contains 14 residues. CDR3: CASSVDRVRNEQFF. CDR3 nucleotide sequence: TGTGCCAGCAGCGTAGACAGGGTGAGGAATGAGCAGTTCTTC.

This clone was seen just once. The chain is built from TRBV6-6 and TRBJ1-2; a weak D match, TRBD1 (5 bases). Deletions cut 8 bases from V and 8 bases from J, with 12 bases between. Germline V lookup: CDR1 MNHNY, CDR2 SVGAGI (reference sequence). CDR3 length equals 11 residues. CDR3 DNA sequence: TGTGCCAGCGTGGTAGGGGTCGGCTACACCTTC. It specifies CASVVGVGYTF.

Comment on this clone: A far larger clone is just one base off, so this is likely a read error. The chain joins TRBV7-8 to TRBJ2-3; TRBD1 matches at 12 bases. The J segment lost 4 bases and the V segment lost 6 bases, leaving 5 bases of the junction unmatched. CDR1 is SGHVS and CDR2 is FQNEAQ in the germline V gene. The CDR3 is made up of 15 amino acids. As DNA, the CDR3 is TGTGCCAGCAGTCCCGGGACAGGGGGCGCAGATACGCAGTATTTT. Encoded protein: CASSPGTGGADTQYF.

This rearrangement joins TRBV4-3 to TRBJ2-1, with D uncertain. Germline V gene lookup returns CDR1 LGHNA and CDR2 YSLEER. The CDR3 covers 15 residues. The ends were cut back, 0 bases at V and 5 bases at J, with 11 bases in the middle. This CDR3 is CASSQDLNRHNEQFF. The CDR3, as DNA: TGCGCCAGCAGCCAAGATCTCAACCGGCACAATGAGCAGTTCTTC.